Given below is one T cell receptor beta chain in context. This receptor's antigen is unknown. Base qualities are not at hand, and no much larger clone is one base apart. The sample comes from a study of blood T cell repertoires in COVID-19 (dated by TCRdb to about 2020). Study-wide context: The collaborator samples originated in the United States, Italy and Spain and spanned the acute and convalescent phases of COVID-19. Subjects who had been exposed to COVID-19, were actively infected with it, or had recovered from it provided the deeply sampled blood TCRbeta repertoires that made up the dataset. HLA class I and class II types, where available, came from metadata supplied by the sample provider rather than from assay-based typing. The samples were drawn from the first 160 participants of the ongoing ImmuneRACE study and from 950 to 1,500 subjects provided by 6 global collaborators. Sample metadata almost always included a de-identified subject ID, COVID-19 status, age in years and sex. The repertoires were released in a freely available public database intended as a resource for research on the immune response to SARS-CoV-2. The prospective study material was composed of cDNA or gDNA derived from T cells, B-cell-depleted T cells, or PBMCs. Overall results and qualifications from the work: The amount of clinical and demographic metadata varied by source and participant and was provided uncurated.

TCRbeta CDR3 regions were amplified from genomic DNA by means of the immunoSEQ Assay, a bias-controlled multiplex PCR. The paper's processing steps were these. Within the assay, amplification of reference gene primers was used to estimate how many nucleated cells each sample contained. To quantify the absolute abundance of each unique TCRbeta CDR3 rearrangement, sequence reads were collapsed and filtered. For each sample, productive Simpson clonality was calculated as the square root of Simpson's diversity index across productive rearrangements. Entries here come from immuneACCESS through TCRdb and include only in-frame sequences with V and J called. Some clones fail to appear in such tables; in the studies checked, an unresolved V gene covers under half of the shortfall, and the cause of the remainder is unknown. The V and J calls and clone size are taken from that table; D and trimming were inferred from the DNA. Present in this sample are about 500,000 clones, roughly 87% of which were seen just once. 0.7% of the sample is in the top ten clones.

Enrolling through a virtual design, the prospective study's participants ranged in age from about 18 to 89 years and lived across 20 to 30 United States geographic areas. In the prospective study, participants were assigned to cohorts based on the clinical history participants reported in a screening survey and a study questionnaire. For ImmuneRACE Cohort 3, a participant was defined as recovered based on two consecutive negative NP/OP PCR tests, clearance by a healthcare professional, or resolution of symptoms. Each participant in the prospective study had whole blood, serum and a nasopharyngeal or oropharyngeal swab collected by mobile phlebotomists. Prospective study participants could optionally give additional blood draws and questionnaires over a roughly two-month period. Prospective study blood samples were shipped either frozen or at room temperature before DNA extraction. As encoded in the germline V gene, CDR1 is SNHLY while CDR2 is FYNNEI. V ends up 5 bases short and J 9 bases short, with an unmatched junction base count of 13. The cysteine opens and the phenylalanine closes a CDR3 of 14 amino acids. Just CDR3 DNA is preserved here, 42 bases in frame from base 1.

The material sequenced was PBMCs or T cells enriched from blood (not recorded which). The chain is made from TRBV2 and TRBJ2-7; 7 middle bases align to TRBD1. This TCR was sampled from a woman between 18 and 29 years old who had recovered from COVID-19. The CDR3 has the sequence CASSSWTDTGVQYF. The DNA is TGTGCCAGCAGTTCCTGGACCGACACAGGGGTGCAGTACTTC.